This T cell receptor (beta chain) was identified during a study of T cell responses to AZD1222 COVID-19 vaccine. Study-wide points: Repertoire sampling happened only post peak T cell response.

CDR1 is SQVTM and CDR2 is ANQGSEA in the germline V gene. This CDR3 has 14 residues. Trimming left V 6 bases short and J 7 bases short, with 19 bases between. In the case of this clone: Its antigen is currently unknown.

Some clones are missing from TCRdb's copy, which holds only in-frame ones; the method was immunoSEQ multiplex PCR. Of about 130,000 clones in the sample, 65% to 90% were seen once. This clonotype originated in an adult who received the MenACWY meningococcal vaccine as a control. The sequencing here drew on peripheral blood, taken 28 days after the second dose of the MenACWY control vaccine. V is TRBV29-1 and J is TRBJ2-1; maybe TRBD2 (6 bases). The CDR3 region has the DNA TGCAGCGTCTCCGGGAGTTCACTAGAGAATGAGCAGTTCTTC. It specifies CSVSGSSLENEQFF.